This entry lists 5 T cell receptor beta chains sequenced from one sample in a study of T cells in localized non-small cell lung cancer. Clones were sequenced by immunoSEQ multiplex PCR, and TCRdb holds only the in-frame ones, with some missing. The data show about 1,400 clones, around 36% seen once. The sequenced sample was normal lung tissue next to the tumor, obtained before any cancer treatment. The receptors were gathered from a woman aged 40-69 years with stage I lung adenocarcinoma.

The chain links TRBV18 to TRBJ2-7; possibly TRBD1 for D (5 bases). The CDR3 loop spans 12 amino acids. With 5 bases removed from V and 3 bases from J, the gap between germline ends came to 8 bases. Germline-derived CDR1 and CDR2 are KGHSH and LQKENI. For the CDR3, the DNA is TGTGCCAGCTCATCGACAGACTACGAGCAGTACTTC. Translating it yields CASSSTDYEQYF.

This clone was found a few times. This chain uses TRBV6-8 with TRBJ2-3; the match to TRBD2 covers 11 bases. CDR1 and CDR2 (germline): MNHGY, SAAAGT. V shed 0 bases, J shed 4 bases, and the junction held 9 bases outside the gene matches. The CDR3 has 18 residues. The CDR3 is CASSYSPSGRSQADTQYF. CDR3 nucleotides: TGTGCCAGCAGTTACTCTCCTAGCGGGAGGAGTCAGGCAGATACGCAGTATTTT.

The CDR3 region is CAWSVGQRNTEAFF. The CDR3, as DNA: TGTGCCTGGAGTGTAGGTCAGCGGAACACTGAAGCTTTCTTT. This chain links TRBV30 with TRBJ1-1; D not resolved. The CDR3 is 14 amino acids. In germline, CDR1 is GTSNPN, CDR2 SVGIG (reference sequence). The V end was cut by 0 bases, the J end by 1 base, with 9 bases between.

This sequence joins TRBV19 and TRBJ1-5; D might be TRBD1 (6 bases). Trimming left V 9 bases short and J 0 bases short, with 12 bases between. This CDR3 comprises 14 residues. Germline CDR1 and CDR2: LNHDA and SQIVND (reference sequence). DNA for the CDR3: TGTGCCAGCCATGACAGGAATAGCAATCAGCCCCAGCATTTT. This translates into CASHDRNSNQPQHF.

The rearrangement joins TRBV29-1 to TRBJ1-1; possible D gene TRBD1, 5 bases. Germline V gene sequence: CDR1 SQVTM, CDR2 ANQGSEA. The CDR3 consists of 13 residues. Trimming cost V 3 bases and J 4 bases, with 12 bases left between them. This CDR3 is CSVDWQGSTEAFF. The CDR3 coding sequence is TGCAGCGTTGATTGGCAGGGTAGCACTGAAGCTTTCTTT. Based on the CDR3 plus reference TRBV29-1 and TRBJ1-1, the full variable domain is SAVISQKPSRDICQRGTSLTIQCQVDSQVTMMFWYRQQPGQSLTLIATANQGSEATYESGFVIDKFPISRPNLTFSTLTVSNMSPEDSSIYLCSVDWQGSTEAFFGQGTRLTVV.